This TCR beta chain was found in a study of blood T cell repertoires in COVID-19. Study at large: The cDNA or gDNA used as material had been derived from T cells, B-cell-depleted T cells, or PBMCs.

Original analysis: Researchers report that nucleated cell counts were estimated from reference gene primer amplification. The protocol was immunoSEQ multiplex PCR, while the TCRdb copy is restricted to in-frame clones and leaves out a portion. The V and J calls and clone size come from that table; D and trimming were worked out from the DNA. The sample holds some 250,000 clones, around nine tenths seen once. The CDR3 has 16 amino acids. From germline, CDR1 is KGHDR and CDR2 SFDVKD. J lost 3 bases, V lost 5 bases, and 11 bases had no gene match. The sequence was obtained from a woman between 70 and 85 years old with active or convalescent COVID-19. The gene calls are TRBV24-1 and TRBJ1-2, with 7 bases lining up with TRBD1. The source material was peripheral blood. The CDR3 is CATSGASGTEYYGYTF. DNA of the CDR3: TGTGCCACCAGTGGGGCTTCCGGGACAGAGTACTATGGCTACACCTTC.